These 32 T cell receptor beta chains were sequenced from one sample in a study of graft-versus-host responses after intestinal transplantation. Graft material was processed, releasing intraepithelial and lamina propria lymphocytes. Clones were sequenced by immunoSEQ multiplex PCR, and TCRdb holds only the in-frame ones, with some missing. The sample has tens of thousands of clones, 75% to 90% seen once. The material was ileum tissue, obtained approximately 200 days after intestinal transplant. The receptors shown here come from a human patient who received an intestinal transplant, so some T cells may come from the graft donor.

The rearrangement links TRBV6-1 to TRBJ2-7; D possibly corresponds to TRBD2 (6 bases). Germline-derived CDR1 and CDR2 are MNHNS and SASEGT. With 6 bases removed from V and 4 bases from J, the gap between germline ends came to 19 bases. This CDR3 comprises 15 residues. The CDR3 sequence: CASRKLAPSQYEQYF. CDR3 in DNA: TGTGCCAGCAGGAAACTAGCTCCGAGCCAGTACGAGCAGTACTTC.

The chain couples TRBV7-9 to TRBJ2-3; the match to TRBD2 covers 8 bases. The germline gives CDR1 SEHNR, CDR2 FQNEAQ (reference sequence). This CDR3 contains 11 residues. V lost 4 bases, J lost 9 bases, and 0 bases stayed unmatched. CDR3: CASSSSGTQYF. The CDR3 region has the DNA TGTGCCAGCAGCTCTAGCGGGACGCAGTATTTT. The whole variable domain, filled in from reference TRBV7-9 and TRBJ2-3, reads DTGVSQNPRHKITKRGQNVTFRCDPISEHNRLYWYRQTLGQGPEFLTYFQNEAQLEKSRLLSDRFSAERPKGSFSTLEIQRTEQGDSAMYLCASSSSGTQYFGPGTRLTVL.

The chain is built from TRBV6-4 and TRBJ1-1, with 9 positions matching TRBD1. The germline V gene has CDR1 MRHNA and CDR2 SNTAGT. The CDR3 has 18 amino acids. With V trimmed by 1 base and J by 0 bases, 9 bases remained unmatched. The CDR3 loop is CASSDFKQGAPMNTEAFF. For the CDR3, the DNA is TGTGCCAGCAGTGACTTTAAACAGGGGGCTCCCATGAACACTGAAGCTTTCTTT.

This clone was seen a handful of times. The V and J genes are TRBV28 and TRBJ1-2, with TRBD1 matching over 7 bases. Looked up from germline, CDR1 is MDHEN and CDR2 is SYDVKM. The CDR3 length is 13 residues. V dropped 3 bases and J dropped 4; count of bases not matched to a gene: 2. CDR3 nucleotides: TGTGCCAGCAGTTTCAGGGGGGGCTATGGCTACACCTTC. It codes for CASSFRGGYGYTF.

This chain uses TRBV19 with TRBJ2-6; no reliable D call. Trimming shortened V by 3 bases and J by 0 bases, and 6 bases separated the two germline ends. The germline CDR1 and CDR2 sequences are LNHDA and SQIVND (reference sequence). The CDR3 totals 15 residues. This CDR3 is CASSILFSGANVLTF. Here the CDR3 DNA reads TGTGCCAGTAGTATCCTCTTCTCTGGGGCCAACGTCCTGACTTTC.

The rearrangement joins TRBV6-5 to TRBJ1-3; D is uncertain. Germline CDR1 is MNHEY and CDR2 is SVGAGI. V lost 5 bases, J lost 2 bases, and 13 bases lay in between. This CDR3 has 15 residues. The CDR3 DNA follows: TGTGCCAGCAGTCCCGGACTTTCAACTGGAAACACCATATATTTT. Protein: CASSPGLSTGNTIYF.

With respect to this clone: A junction boundary mismatches the germline segment, possibly from a read error. The gene calls are TRBV7-7 and TRBJ2-3; perhaps TRBD2 as D (7 bases). Germline CDR1 SSHAT, CDR2 FNYEAQ (reference sequence). The CDR3 length is 14 residues. CDR3 residues: CASSFGGGGDTQYF. In DNA, the CDR3 is TGTGCTAGCAGCTTCGGGGGCGGGGGAGATACGCAGTATTTT.

The chain recombines TRBV18 with TRBJ2-1; D is perhaps TRBD1 or TRBD2 (5 bases each). Germline V CDR1 and CDR2: KGHSH, LQKENI. The CDR3 loop spans 17 amino acids. The germline V and J ends were trimmed by 3 bases and 4 bases, with 19 bases remaining between them. CDR3 coding DNA: TGTGCCAGCTCACCCCGGGACCAAAGCCTAACTTACAATGAGCAGTTCTTC. Protein sequence: CASSPRDQSLTYNEQFF. The complete variable domain, with remaining parts taken from reference TRBV18 and TRBJ2-1, reads NAGVMQNPRHLVRRRGQEARLRCSPMKGHSHVYWYRQLPEEGLKFMVYLQKENIIDESGMPKERFSAEFPKEGPSILRIQQVVRGDSAAYFCASSPRDQSLTYNEQFFGPGTRLTVL.

The table lists this clone with a count of one. The V call is TRBV7-9, the J call TRBJ1-1; D is perhaps TRBD1 (6 bases). Germline loops: CDR1 SEHNR, CDR2 FQNEAQ (reference sequence). The CDR3 contains 15 residues. V shed 5 bases and J shed 0 bases, with 13 bases lying between them. In DNA form, the CDR3 reads TGTGCCAGCAGCCGAGTGGACAGTTTGAACACTGAAGCTTTCTTT. Amino acids: CASSRVDSLNTEAFF.

The chain recombines TRBV27 with TRBJ1-2; 7 bases line up with TRBD1. V lost 7 bases, J lost 3 bases, and 20 bases stayed unmatched. Germline-derived CDR1 and CDR2 are MNHEY and SMNVEV (reference sequence). The CDR3 loop spans 18 amino acids. The DNA for the CDR3 is TGTGCCAGCAAGCTCCTCGGGCAGGGGGACTCCGGGGACTATGGCTACACCTTC. Its translation is CASKLLGQGDSGDYGYTF.

The chain has TRBV2 and TRBJ2-7, with TRBD1 matching over 8 bases. CDR3 length: 15 residues. The germline gives CDR1 SNHLY, CDR2 FYNNEI. The ends lost 1 base at V and 2 bases at J; junction bases unmatched: 4. For the CDR3, the DNA is TGTGCCAGCAGTGAAGGGACAGGGCTCACCTACGAGCAGTACTTC. Encoded protein: CASSEGTGLTYEQYF. The whole variable domain, remainder taken from reference TRBV2 and TRBJ2-7, is EPEVTQTPSHQVTQMGQEVILRCVPISNHLYFYWYRQILGQKVEFLVSFYNNEISEKSEIFDDQFSVERPDGSNFTLKIRSTKLEDSAMYFCASSEGTGLTYEQYFGPGTRLTVT.

The chain has TRBV28 and TRBJ2-7; 7 nucleotides align to TRBD2. The CDR3 covers 13 residues. Germline lookup yields CDR1 MDHEN and CDR2 SYDVKM. With V trimmed by 10 bases and J by 2 bases, 8 bases remained unmatched. The CDR3 sequence is CATLGGAAYEQYF. In nucleotides, the CDR3 is TGTGCCACCCTGGGAGGGGCAGCCTACGAGCAGTACTTC. Supplemented by reference TRBV28 and TRBJ2-7, the full variable domain reads DVKVTQSSRYLVKRTGEKVFLECVQDMDHENMFWYRQDPGLGLRLIYFSYDVKMKEKGDIPEGYSVSREKKERFSLILESASTNQTSMYLCATLGGAAYEQYFGPGTRLTVT.

This clone was detected only once. This chain uses TRBV28 with TRBJ1-2; 7 nucleotides match TRBD1. Germline CDR1 reads MDHEN; CDR2 reads SYDVKM. The CDR3 runs 14 residues. Trimming removed 6 bases from V and 8 bases from J; junction bases left unmatched: 12. CDR3 in amino acids: CASSLMDRQGGYTF. Written as DNA, the CDR3 is TGTGCCAGCAGCCTCATGGACAGGCAGGGAGGCTACACCTTC.

The chain couples TRBV6-5 to TRBJ1-5, with D hard to call. Deletions cut 0 bases from V and 2 bases from J, with 11 bases between. The CDR3 length is 16 residues. The germline gives CDR1 MNHEY, CDR2 SVGAGI. The CDR3 spells CASSYSSQVGNQPQHF. Here the CDR3 DNA reads TGTGCCAGCAGTTACTCGTCGCAGGTGGGCAATCAGCCCCAGCATTTT.

This clone was counted between two and nine times. The rearrangement uses TRBV2 and TRBJ2-7; tentatively, D is TRBD2 (6 bases). Trimming stripped 10 bases from V and 7 bases from J, with 20 bases between. The CDR3 contains 13 residues. Looked up from germline, CDR1 is SNHLY and CDR2 is FYNNEI. In nucleotides, the CDR3 is TGTGCCACCACGGAGGGGCCGTTGGGGGAGCAGTACTTC. Translation: CATTEGPLGEQYF.

This chain uses TRBV5-8 with TRBJ1-4; 7 bases map to TRBD1. In germline, CDR1 is SGHTS, CDR2 YDEGEE. After removal of 4 bases from V and 8 bases from J, the junction contained 11 bases not matched to a gene. The CDR3 loop spans 15 amino acids. The DNA of the CDR3 is TGTGCCAGCAGCAGAGGGACAGCCTTAGGGGAAAAACTGTTTTTT. Protein product: CASSRGTALGEKLFF.

V is TRBV27 and J is TRBJ2-1; 8 bases are shared with TRBD2. The CDR3 loop spans 17 amino acids. With 5 bases clipped from V and 8 bases from J, the junction kept 17 bases outside the gene matches. The germline V gene has CDR1 MNHEY and CDR2 SMNVEV (reference sequence). The CDR3 protein is CASSPGPLGLAFYEQFF. The CDR3 DNA reads as TGTGCCAGCAGTCCAGGCCCCCTTGGACTAGCTTTCTATGAGCAGTTCTTC.

The chain has TRBV11-2 and TRBJ2-7, with D possibly TRBD1 on 5 matching bases. The CDR3 totals 12 residues. Germline V gives CDR1 SGHAT, CDR2 FQNNGV. V gave up 2 bases and J gave up 7 bases, with 9 bases separating them. CDR3 nucleotides: TGTGCCAGCAGCTTAACAGGAGTAGAGCAGTACTTC. This sequence encodes CASSLTGVEQYF.

The rearrangement uses TRBV15 and TRBJ2-3, with 11 nucleotides matching TRBD2. CDR1 and CDR2 from the germline V gene are LNHNV and YYDKDF (reference sequence). The trim removed 0 bases at V and 5 bases at J, leaving 13 bases unmatched. The CDR3 has 19 residues. The CDR3 loop reads CATSRDKAVAGGPIDTQYF. The CDR3 DNA reads as TGTGCCACCAGCAGAGATAAGGCAGTAGCGGGGGGGCCGATAGATACGCAGTATTTT.

The rearrangement links TRBV10-3 to TRBJ2-2; 8 bases agree with TRBD1. This CDR3 spans 16 amino acids. The germline V gene encodes CDR1 ENHRY and CDR2 SYGVKD. The junction had 8 bases not matched to a gene; V was cut back by 2 bases and J by 6 bases. CDR3 loop: CAISEAGQGASGELFF. In DNA form, the CDR3 reads TGTGCCATCAGTGAGGCGGGGCAGGGGGCTTCCGGGGAGCTGTTTTTT.

This clone showed up just once. The V call is TRBV4-1, the J call TRBJ1-1; 11 bases fit TRBD1. The CDR3 runs to 15 residues. V shed 0 bases, J shed 10 bases, and the junction held 7 bases outside the gene matches. Germline V lookup: CDR1 MGHRA, CDR2 YSYEKL. The CDR3 nucleotides are TGCGCCAGCAGCCAAGACCGGGACAGGGGGGAACGAGCTTTCTTT. Translating gives CASSQDRDRGERAFF.

CDR3 sequence (DNA): TGTGCCAGCGCGGAAGGTGGGGAGACCCAGTACTTC. It codes for CASAEGGETQYF. The chain joins TRBV27 to TRBJ2-5, with unresolved D. Trimming stripped 8 bases from V and 5 bases from J, with 12 bases between. The V gene's germline CDR1 is MNHEY and CDR2 SMNVEV (reference sequence). The CDR3 runs 12 residues.

Relative to its sample, this clone is medium-sized. The chain is built from TRBV5-6 and TRBJ2-1, with D perhaps matching TRBD2 (7 bases). The V gene lost 2 bases and the J gene lost 2 bases, with 14 bases spanning the gap. The CDR3 runs 16 residues. Germline V gene sequence: CDR1 SGHDT, CDR2 YYEEEE. The CDR3 region is CASSFRGLAAYNEQFF. The DNA for the CDR3 is TGTGCCAGCAGCTTCAGGGGCCTAGCGGCCTACAATGAGCAGTTCTTC. Full variable domain (outside the CDR3, taken from reference TRBV5-6 and TRBJ2-1): DAGVTQSPTHLIKTRGQQVTLRCSPKSGHDTVSWYQQALGQGPQFIFQYYEEEERQRGNFPDRFSGHQFPNYSSELNVNALLLGDSALYLCASSFRGLAAYNEQFFGPGTRLTVL.

The CDR3: CASSLYYEQYF. CDR3 nucleotide sequence: TGTGCCAGCAGCTTATACTACGAGCAGTACTTC. The chain uses TRBV7-9 and TRBJ2-7; D not certain. Germline CDR1 SEHNR, CDR2 FQNEAQ (reference sequence). This CDR3 has 11 amino acids. Between the trimmed V and J ends, which lost 2 bases and 3 bases, there was a span of 2 bases.

This rearrangement joins TRBV4-1 to TRBJ2-1, with 11 bases identical to TRBD2. The CDR3 has 17 amino acids. V was clipped by 2 bases and J by 5 bases; unmatched bases: 8. Germline CDR1 MGHRA, CDR2 YSYEKL. The CDR3 here is CASSQLFGTSGNNEQFF. CDR3 DNA: TGCGCCAGCAGCCAATTATTCGGGACTAGCGGCAACAATGAGCAGTTCTTC.

The gene calls are TRBV5-1 and TRBJ1-2; D gene ambiguous. The CDR3 sequence is 13 residues long. V lost 0 bases and J lost 2, with 5 bases in between. Germline assignment: CDR1 SGHRS and CDR2 YFSETQ. The CDR3 loop reads CASSLGVNYGYTF. The CDR3 DNA is TGCGCCAGCAGCTTGGGAGTGAACTATGGCTACACCTTC. The variable domain in full, completed from reference TRBV5-1 and TRBJ1-2, reads KAGVTQTPRYLIKTRGQQVTLSCSPISGHRSVSWYQQTPGQGLQFLFEYFSETQRNKGNFPGRFSGRQFSNSRSEMNVSTLELGDSALYLCASSLGVNYGYTFGSGTRLTVV.

The chain has TRBV5-1 and TRBJ2-3; D ambiguous. The V end was cut by 7 bases, the J end by 0 bases, with 15 bases between. The CDR3 is 15 residues long. Germline V gene sequence: CDR1 SGHRS, CDR2 YFSETQ. The CDR3 nucleotides read TGCGCCAGCGGTTTGGACCTCCCTAGCACAGATACGCAGTATTTT. As protein: CASGLDLPSTDTQYF.

The genes are TRBV5-1 and TRBJ1-2; 12 bases are shared with TRBD1. CDR3 length: 14 amino acids. With V trimmed by 4 bases and J by 7 bases, 5 bases remained unmatched. Germline loops: CDR1 SGHRS, CDR2 YFSETQ. For the CDR3, the DNA is TGCGCCAGCAGCCCGGGACAGGGGGCAGGTGGCTACACCTTC. As protein: CASSPGQGAGGYTF.

The genes are TRBV18 and TRBJ2-7; D is possibly TRBD1 (5 bases). The CDR3 spans 14 residues. The germline V gene encodes CDR1 KGHSH and CDR2 LQKENI. V lost 5 bases and J lost 3, with 14 bases in between. CDR3: CASSTMGQIYEQYF. CDR3 nucleotides: TGTGCCAGCTCAACTATGGGGCAGATCTACGAGCAGTACTTC.

This clone was recorded a few times. The V call is TRBV5-1, the J call TRBJ1-1; no clear D. V was shortened by 0 bases and J by 4 bases, with 13 bases between the two germline ends. Germline V gene data show CDR1 as SGHRS and CDR2 as YFSETQ. This CDR3 contains 15 residues. This chain's CDR3 is CASSLGQAGFTEAFF. The CDR3 DNA follows: TGCGCCAGCAGCTTGGGGCAGGCTGGATTCACTGAAGCTTTCTTT.

V usage is TRBV7-3 and J usage is TRBJ2-3, with D possibly matching TRBD1 (5 bases). The CDR3 runs 14 residues. Germline V gene lookup returns CDR1 SGHTA and CDR2 FQGTGA. V was shortened by 5 bases and J by 5 bases, with 14 bases between the two germline ends. The CDR3, as DNA: TGTGCCAGCAGCCCTCTAGGGGCCGGAGATACGCAGTATTTT. Encoded protein: CASSPLGAGDTQYF.

This chain connects TRBV7-6 to TRBJ2-5, with 10 bases identical to TRBD2. This CDR3 comprises 14 residues. Germline V gene sequence: CDR1 SGHVS, CDR2 FNYEAQ. Trimming removed 7 bases from V and 5 bases from J; junction bases left unmatched: 7. The CDR3 DNA reads TGTGCCAGCACCCCTAGCGGGGGTGGGGAGACCCAGTACTTC. This translates into CASTPSGGGETQYF.